Each of the 9 T cell receptor beta chains below was sequenced from the same sample in a study of beta chain features in type 1 diabetes. Study-level points and caveats: People with Type 1 diabetes carried modestly yet significantly shorter TCRB CDR3s in all four CD4+ subsets.

Reverse transcribing all isolated RNA meant expressed TCRB transcripts were sequenced. Sequencing was performed with immunoSEQ multiplex PCR; in TCRdb, only in-frame clones are kept and a portion is missing. The top ten clones hold around 0.12% of a sample with around 650,000 clones, approximately 13% of them seen once. Their recognized antigens are unknown. Source material: naive CD4+ T cells from blood. The source is a man aged 30 to 39 with type 1 diabetes.

The sample holds a few counts of this clone. The chain uses TRBV5-1 and TRBJ2-1; D unclear. The CDR3 totals 12 residues. V was cut by 0 bases and J by 9 bases, with 7 bases left in between. Germline V lookup: CDR1 SGHRS, CDR2 YFSETQ. The CDR3 DNA follows: TGCGCCAGCAGCTTGGGACAACTTGAGCAGTTCTTC. Translation gives CASSLGQLEQFF.

This clone appeared a few times. The chain recombines TRBV7-9 with TRBJ2-3, with D possibly being TRBD2 (6 bases). From germline, CDR1 is SEHNR and CDR2 FQNEAQ (reference sequence). The CDR3 length is 14 residues. The V end was cut by 2 bases, the J end by 6 bases, with 12 bases between. The CDR3, as DNA: TGTGCCAGCAGCTTACGTACTAGCCGTGATACGCAGTATTTT. Translation: CASSLRTSRDTQYF.

The V and J genes are TRBV19 and TRBJ2-1; TRBD2 agrees at 7 bases. V lost 11 bases and J lost 7; bases outside the gene matches: 14. The CDR3 covers 14 residues. Germline assignment: CDR1 LNHDA and CDR2 SQIVND (reference sequence). In DNA, the CDR3 is TGTGCCTCAACCGGGGGAGGGATAGCAAATGAGCAGTTCTTC. This gives the protein CASTGGGIANEQFF.

The V gene is TRBV2, the J gene TRBJ2-2; perhaps TRBD2 as D (6 bases). The germline V gene has CDR1 SNHLY and CDR2 FYNNEI. The ends were cut back, 3 bases at V and 8 bases at J, with 13 bases in the middle. This CDR3 is built from 14 residues. The CDR3 coding sequence is TGTGCCAGCAGTGAGCTAGCGCCTACGGGGGAGCTGTTTTTT. Protein: CASSELAPTGELFF.

V and J are TRBV29-1 and TRBJ1-2; no reliable D call. This CDR3 spans 11 amino acids. CDR1 SQVTM and CDR2 ANQGSEA come from the germline V gene. V was shortened by 7 bases and J by 2 bases, with 8 bases between the two germline ends. The CDR3 loop reads CSGGVNYGYTF. In DNA, the CDR3 is TGCAGCGGCGGCGTGAACTATGGCTACACCTTC.

This clone was counted only a few times. This chain joins TRBV4-3 and TRBJ2-2; the D is unclear. Trimming stripped 1 base from V and 1 base from J, with 10 bases between. In germline, CDR1 is LGHNA, CDR2 YSLEER. The CDR3 covers 16 residues. The CDR3 DNA reads as TGCGCCAGCAGCCAAGCCGCCAGGCTGAACACCGGGGAGCTGTTTTTT. Amino acids: CASSQAARLNTGELFF.

This clone was seen a handful of times. The chain combines TRBV11-2 with TRBJ2-1; D is uncertain. V was clipped by 1 base and J by 3 bases, with 7 bases between them. CDR1 is SGHAT and CDR2 is FQNNGV in the germline V gene. The CDR3 runs to 14 residues. Here the CDR3 DNA reads TGTGCCAGCAGCTTAGGGGTTGTCTACAATGAGCAGTTCTTC. It yields the protein CASSLGVVYNEQFF. Filled out from reference TRBV11-2 and TRBJ2-1, the complete variable domain reads EAGVAQSPRYKIIEKRQSVAFWCNPISGHATLYWYQQILGQGPKLLIQFQNNGVVDDSQLPKDRFSAERLKGVDSTLKIQPAKLEDSAVYLCASSLGVVYNEQFFGPGTRLTVL.

The CDR3 loop reads CASSSFFRVEGTQYF. CDR3 in DNA: TGTGCCAGCAGTTCGTTCTTCAGGGTGGAGGGTACGCAGTATTTT. The chain uses TRBV28 and TRBJ2-3; D is perhaps TRBD2 (6 bases). Germline CDR1 MDHEN, CDR2 SYDVKM. Deletions cut 4 bases from V and 8 bases from J, with 19 bases between. This CDR3 has 15 amino acids.

The chain couples TRBV15 to TRBJ2-1, with D perhaps assigned TRBD1 or TRBD2 (6 bases each). Germline assignment: CDR1 LNHNV and CDR2 YYDKDF (reference sequence). This CDR3 comprises 15 residues. Trimming cost V 0 bases and J 8 bases, with 14 bases left between them. The CDR3 reads CATSRDQRGEDEQFF. CDR3 bases: TGTGCCACCAGCAGAGATCAGAGGGGGGAGGATGAGCAGTTCTTC.